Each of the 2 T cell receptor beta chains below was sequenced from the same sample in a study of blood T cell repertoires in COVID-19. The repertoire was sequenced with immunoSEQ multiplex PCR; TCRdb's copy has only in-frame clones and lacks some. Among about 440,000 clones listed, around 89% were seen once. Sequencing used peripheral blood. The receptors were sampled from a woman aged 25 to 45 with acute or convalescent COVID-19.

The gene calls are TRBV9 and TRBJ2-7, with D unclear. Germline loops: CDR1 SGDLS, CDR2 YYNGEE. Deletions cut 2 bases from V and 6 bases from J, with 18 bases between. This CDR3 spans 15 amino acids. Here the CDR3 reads CASSVSGSFPIEQYF. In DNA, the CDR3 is TGTGCCAGCAGCGTCTCAGGTTCATTCCCCATCGAGCAGTACTTC.

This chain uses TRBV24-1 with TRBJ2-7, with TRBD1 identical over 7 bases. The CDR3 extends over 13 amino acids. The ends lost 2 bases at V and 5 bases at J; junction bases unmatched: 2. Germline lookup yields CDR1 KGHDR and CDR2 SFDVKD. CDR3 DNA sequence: TGTGCCACCAGTGATTCAGGGGGACACGAGCAGTACTTC. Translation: CATSDSGGHEQYF.